The T cell receptor beta chain described here comes from a study of cytomegalovirus exposure and HLA in healthy donors. The CDR3 spans 11 residues. Germline CDR1 SGHTA, CDR2 FQGNSA. V lost 5 bases, J lost 4 bases, and 6 bases lay in between. Turning to this clone: The same CDR3 can be traced to other DNA sequences in this sample.

It was with 60 Vbeta and 13 Jbeta primers that the PCR ran. The data were produced by immunoSEQ multiplex PCR, yet TCRdb's version contains in-frame clones alone and is incomplete. The sample carries fewer than 150,000 clones, 77% recorded once. The TCR comes from a woman in her fifties or sixties in good health and CMV-seronegative. Sequencing was carried out using PBMCs. This chain joins TRBV7-2 and TRBJ2-7; D gene ambiguous. CDR3 DNA sequence: TGTGCCAGCAGCCCCCTATACGAGCAGTACTTC. This encodes CASSPLYEQYF.